Listed below are T cell receptor beta chains from one sample, sequenced in a study of blood T cells in healthy people across ages. TCRdb processed the 5' RACE reads anew with MiXCR; each CDR3 protein has one entry. Of around 2 million distinct CDR3 sequences listed, 39% are singletons. What was sequenced was blood. These receptors came from a human donor in good health. The CDR3 runs from the conserved cysteine through the conserved F or W. The order of the fields is D gene, J gene, V gene, clone size, CDR3 protein, CDR3 DNA. A D gene is named only where the DNA matches it firmly. Not every row has a clone size; where given, it reads once, few, many or a size class.

>NA|TRBJ2-3|TRBV4-1|few
CASSHYTPADTQYF
TGCGCCAGCAGCCATTATACCCCAGCAGATACGCAGTATTTT
>NA|TRBJ1-5|TRBV16|NA
CASSQSGEDSNQPQHF
TGTGCCAGCAGCCAATCGGGGGAGGATAGCAATCAGCCCCAGCATTTT
>NA|TRBJ1-5|TRBV20-1|once
CSARSAGQPQHF
TGCAGTGCTAGATCTGCTGGACAGCCCCAGCATTTT
>NA|TRBJ2-1|TRBV2|NA
CASAISSYNEQFF
TGTGCCAGCGCCATCAGTTCCTACAATGAGCAGTTCTTC
>TRBD2|TRBJ2-1|TRBV5-1|NA
CASSLDTSGAWFF
TGCGCCAGCAGCTTGGATACTAGCGGGGCGTGGTTCTTC
>NA|TRBJ2-3|TRBV9|NA
CASSVASLTDTQYF
TGTGCCAGCAGCGTAGCCTCCCTTACAGATACGCAGTATTTT
>TRBD2|TRBJ2-5|TRBV28|NA
CASSPSSGGVLETQYF
TGTGCCAGCAGTCCATCTAGCGGGGGGGTCTTAGAGACCCAGTACTTC
>TRBD1|TRBJ1-5|TRBV10-2|NA
CASSETRFGQGERYLGQPQHF
TGCGCCAGCAGTGAGACTAGATTTGGACAGGGCGAGAGATATTTAGGTCAGCCCCAGCATTTT
>NA|TRBJ2-7|TRBV20-1|few
CSAQDGYEQYF
TGCAGTGCCCAGGACGGATACGAGCAGTACTTC
>TRBD1|TRBJ2-1|TRBV7-2|NA
CASSLAWTGGNEQFF
TGTGCCAGCAGCTTAGCGTGGACAGGTGGCAATGAGCAGTTCTTC
>NA|TRBJ2-3|TRBV3-1|NA
CASSGVGGKTDTQYF
TGTGCCAGCAGCGGGGTCGGGGGCAAGACAGATACGCAGTATTTT
>NA|TRBJ1-2|TRBV27|many
CASSLSGGYGYTF
TGTGCCAGCAGTTTATCGGGGGGCTATGGCTACACCTTC
>NA|TRBJ2-1|TRBV24-1|NA
CATSDFHERFF
TGTGCCACCAGTGATTTTCATGAGCGGTTCTTC
>TRBD2|TRBJ2-3|TRBV20-1|NA
CNARRGGWDTQYF
TGCAACGCCCGGCGCGGGGGGTGGGATACGCAGTATTTT
>TRBD1|TRBJ2-1|TRBV6-2/TRBV6-3|few
CASTKKGQGYNEQFF
TGTGCCAGCACCAAGAAGGGACAGGGGTATAATGAGCAGTTCTTC
>NA|TRBJ2-2|TRBV7-6|NA
CASSSSRGSGELFF
TGTGCCAGCAGCTCTAGCAGAGGTAGTGGGGAGCTGTTTTTT
>NA|TRBJ1-1|TRBV20-1|NA
CSARTSAGHTEAFF
TGCAGTGCCAGAACCTCGGCGGGCCACACTGAAGCTTTCTTT
>NA|TRBJ2-5|TRBV5-1|NA
CASSLDVSLQETQYF
TGCGCCAGCAGCTTGGACGTTTCGCTTCAAGAGACCCAGTACTTC
>TRBD1|TRBJ2-5|TRBV29-1|NA
CSVEGTGGWKTQYF
TGCAGCGTTGAAGGGACAGGGGGCTGGAAGACCCAGTACTTC
>TRBD2|TRBJ2-1|TRBV5-1|NA
CASSLIPTSGASYNEQFF
TGCGCCAGCAGCTTGATCCCGACTAGCGGGGCTTCCTACAATGAGCAGTTCTTC
>NA|TRBJ1-2|TRBV30|NA
CAWSDVNYGYTF
TGTGCCTGGAGTGACGTCAACTATGGCTACACCTTC
>NA|TRBJ2-5|TRBV4-3|few
CASSQDMGTQYF
TGCGCCAGCAGCCAAGATATGGGGACCCAGTACTTC
>TRBD1|TRBJ1-1|TRBV4-1|NA
CASSQGSRGPDEAFF
TGCGCCAGCAGCCAAGGAAGTAGGGGGCCAGATGAAGCTTTCTTT
>NA|TRBJ1-6|TRBV3-1|NA
CASSQISEDSPLHF
TGTGCCAGCAGCCAAATCTCTGAGGACTCACCCCTCCACTTT
>NA|TRBJ1-2|TRBV20-1|NA
CSAPHRPRGYTF
TGCAGTGCTCCCCATAGGCCCAGAGGCTACACCTTC
>NA|TRBJ2-4|TRBV4-3|NA
CASSRDYGSYGQYF
TGCGCCAGCAGCCGCGATTACGGGTCCTACGGGCAGTACTTC
>NA|TRBJ2-6|TRBV7-2|few
CASSRDSSSGANVLTF
TGTGCCAGCAGTCGGGACTCTAGCTCTGGGGCCAACGTCCTGACTTTC
>TRBD2|TRBJ2-5|TRBV5-5|few
CASSGGVTETQYF
TGTGCCAGCAGCGGGGGGGTCACAGAGACCCAGTACTTC
>NA|TRBJ1-1|TRBV4-3|NA
CASSQDLFQGPYTEAFF
TGCGCCAGCAGCCAAGATCTTTTTCAGGGACCCTACACTGAAGCTTTCTTT
>TRBD2|TRBJ2-7|TRBV7-2|NA
CASSFTSGGTYEQYF
TGTGCCAGCAGCTTTACAAGCGGGGGGACCTACGAGCAGTACTTC
>TRBD1|TRBJ2-7|TRBV6-2/TRBV6-3|few
CASSYSSFGTAPYEQYF
TGTGCCAGCAGTTACTCGAGTTTCGGGACAGCTCCCTACGAGCAGTACTTC
>NA|TRBJ2-3|TRBV4-2|many
CASSQDLGADTQYF
TGTGCCAGCAGCCAAGATCTAGGAGCAGATACGCAGTATTTT
>TRBD1|TRBJ1-2|TRBV25-1|NA
CARRQGNYGYTF
TGTGCCAGGAGACAGGGGAATTATGGCTACACCTTC
>TRBD2|TRBJ2-3|TRBV7-8|NA
CASSLLAGHDTQYF
TGTGCCAGCAGCTTACTAGCGGGGCACGATACGCAGTATTTT
>NA|TRBJ2-6|TRBV5-1|few
CASSPRAGLPGANVLTF
TGCGCCAGCAGCCCAAGGGCCGGGCTCCCTGGGGCCAACGTCCTGACTTTC
>TRBD2|TRBJ2-1|TRBV7-6|NA
CASSLVPGGGATYNEQFF
TGTGCCAGCAGCTTAGTCCCGGGCGGGGGGGCAACCTACAATGAGCAGTTCTTC
>NA|TRBJ2-3|TRBV11-2|few
CATSGGHADTQYF
TGTGCCACGTCCGGGGGGCATGCAGATACGCAGTATTTT
>NA|TRBJ1-5|TRBV4-1|NA
CASSQGPGRKGDNQPQHF
TGCGCCAGCAGCCAAGGTCCGGGGCGAAAGGGCGACAATCAGCCCCAGCATTTT
>TRBD1|TRBJ1-6|TRBV10-3|few
CAISGGSTGSNSPLHF
TGTGCCATCAGCGGGGGATCGACAGGGTCAAATTCACCCCTCCACTTT
>NA|TRBJ1-2|TRBV4-2|few
CASSQVGGSDNYGYTF
TGTGCCAGCAGCCAAGTCGGGGGCTCAGACAACTATGGCTACACCTTC
>NA|TRBJ2-1|TRBV3-1|NA
CASTNKGGRNEQFF
TGTGCCAGCACCAATAAGGGGGGCAGGAATGAGCAGTTCTTC
>NA|TRBJ2-5|TRBV6-5|NA
CASSYEGGDQETQYF
TGTGCCAGCAGTTACGAGGGGGGCGACCAAGAGACCCAGTACTTC
>NA|TRBJ1-4|TRBV27|NA
CAGSLEGAPNEKLFF
TGTGCCGGCAGTTTGGAAGGGGCACCTAATGAAAAACTGTTTTTT
>NA|TRBJ2-7|TRBV10-3|few
CAISEPGAHEQYF
TGTGCCATCAGTGAGCCAGGGGCCCACGAGCAGTACTTC
>TRBD1|TRBJ2-1|TRBV28|NA
CASTAGGYNEQFF
TGTGCCAGCACCGCAGGGGGTTACAATGAGCAGTTCTTC
>NA|TRBJ2-1|TRBV27|NA
CASSWGGLYNEQFF
TGTGCCAGCAGTTGGGGGGGCCTTTACAATGAGCAGTTCTTC
>NA|TRBJ2-7|TRBV7-6|few
CASSLEISSYEQYF
TGTGCCAGCAGCTTAGAAATCTCGTCCTACGAGCAGTACTTC
>NA|TRBJ1-5|TRBV12-3/TRBV12-4|few
CASSLSGRGNQPQHF
TGTGCCAGCAGTTTGTCGGGGAGAGGGAATCAGCCCCAGCATTTT
>NA|TRBJ1-2|TRBV20-1|NA
CSARDGREGYGYTF
TGCAGTGCTAGAGATGGGAGGGAGGGGTATGGCTACACCTTC
>TRBD2|TRBJ2-1|TRBV3-1|once
CASSQGYSGLDYEQFF
TGTGCCAGCAGCCAAGGGTACTCGGGACTAGACTATGAGCAGTTCTTC
>TRBD1|TRBJ1-1|TRBV12-3/TRBV12-4|few
CASSSDSWTGNTEAFF
TGTGCCAGCAGTTCCGACTCGTGGACAGGTAACACTGAAGCTTTCTTT
>NA|TRBJ1-2|TRBV7-2|NA
CASKSGVGVYGYTF
TGTGCCAGCAAATCAGGGGTTGGAGTCTATGGCTACACCTTC
>NA|TRBJ2-7|TRBV28|NA
CASSHRALAYEQYF
TGTGCCAGCAGCCACAGGGCCCTAGCCTACGAGCAGTACTTC